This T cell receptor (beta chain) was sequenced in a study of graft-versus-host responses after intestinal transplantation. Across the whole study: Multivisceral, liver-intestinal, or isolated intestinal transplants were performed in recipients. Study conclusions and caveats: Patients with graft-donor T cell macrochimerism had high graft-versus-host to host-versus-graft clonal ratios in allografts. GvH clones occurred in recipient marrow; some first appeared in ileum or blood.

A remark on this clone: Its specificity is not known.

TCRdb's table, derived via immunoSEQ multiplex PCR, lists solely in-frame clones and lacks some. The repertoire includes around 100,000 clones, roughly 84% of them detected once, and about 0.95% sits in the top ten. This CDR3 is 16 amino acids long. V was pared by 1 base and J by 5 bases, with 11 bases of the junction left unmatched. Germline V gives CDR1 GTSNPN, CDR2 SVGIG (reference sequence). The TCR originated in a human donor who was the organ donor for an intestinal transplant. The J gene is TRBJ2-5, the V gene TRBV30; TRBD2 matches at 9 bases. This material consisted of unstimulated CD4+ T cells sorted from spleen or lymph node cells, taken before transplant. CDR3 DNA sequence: TGTGCCTGGAGTGGGGCTAGCGGGAACCCGCGTGAGACCCAGTACTTC. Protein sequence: CAWSGASGNPRETQYF.